This is a list of T cell receptor beta chains from one sample in a study of a mutant IDH1 vaccine in newly diagnosed glioma. Sequencing was performed with immunoSEQ multiplex PCR; in TCRdb, only in-frame clones are kept and a portion is missing. This sample carries 30,000 to 40,000 clones, under 80% of them seen once, and the ten largest clones take 9% to 10%. Sequences were derived from PBMCs, sampled from a glioma patient treated with radiotherapy, temozolomide or both. Every receptor here comes from a man aged 35-49 years with glioma. Some clones in this sample may be carry-over from other donors' samples. The conserved cysteine and the conserved F or W are not part of the CDR3 here. D genes are given only for firm matches. Clone size is given for some rows only: seen once, a few or many times, or a class if the clone is expanded.

abundance,v_gene,d_gene,CDR3aa
.,TRBV5-1,TRBD1,ASSGSTGVANEKLF
.,TRBV10-3,TRBD2,AISESPGLAGGSTNTGELF
.,TRBV5-1,.,ASNKGTGYEQY
once,TRBV6-1,.,ASSDQYYGYT
.,TRBV2,.,ASTPGPISNEQF
.,TRBV14,TRBD1,ASSRDRGTGELF
few,TRBV6-5,TRBD1,ASTAGGVYNSPLH
.,TRBV7-6,.,ASNPVGGSYGYT
medium-sized,TRBV5-1,TRBD2,ASSFRGTRVLPDTQY
.,TRBV6-4,.,ASSDSWGEQY
.,TRBV4-3,TRBD2,ASSQILAGLQETQY
once,TRBV11-1,.,ASSLDAIYERQY
.,TRBV6-1,.,ASSERSANYGYT
.,TRBV9,TRBD2,ASSTRAGLAGGLATQY
few,TRBV5-1,TRBD1,ASRPDRVSGTQY
.,TRBV29-1,.,SAGDGYEQY
.,TRBV6-1,TRBD1,ASRPGQGVYGYT
.,TRBV4-1,TRBD2,ASSQDGTSGGQINEQY
few,TRBV6-1,.,ASSAGRSNQPQH
few,TRBV6-5,.,ASKRAPPNSPLH
.,TRBV20-1,.,SARVGETQY
.,TRBV2,.,ASYGDGNQPQH
.,TRBV12-5,.,ASGLDLPEAF
.,TRBV7-2,TRBD1,ASSLAGQITGELF
.,TRBV4-1,TRBD1,ASRGTAHYGYT
.,TRBV27,TRBD1,ASRPHRGRREKLF
.,TRBV18,.,ASSQATGRRAEAF
.,TRBV5-4,TRBD2,ASSITRAGYTQY
.,TRBV6-4,TRBD1,ASSTGTGNEKLF
.,TRBV7-6,.,ASSRREDRVAF
.,TRBV4-2,TRBD2,ASSQVLAGGKDEQF
medium-sized,TRBV7-2,.,ASSLEGGDSPLH
.,TRBV10-3,.,AISEGSGANVLT
.,TRBV27,TRBD2,ASSLLAGQETQY
.,TRBV14,.,ASSQDLGQGEKLF
.,TRBV27,TRBD1,ASSLGRQGWAYEQY
.,TRBV18,.,ASSPGGDGSPLH
.,TRBV14,TRBD2,ASSPTTSGVQETQY
.,TRBV28,.,ASNGRVYEQY
.,TRBV30,.,AWSVGVGVGQPQH